This entry lists 17 T cell receptor beta chains sequenced from one sample in a study of blood T cell repertoires in COVID-19. Method: immunoSEQ multiplex PCR; TCRdb's copy keeps in-frame clones and lacks some. The sample contains fewer than 45,000 clones, around 87% of which appear only once. Sequenced material: peripheral blood. These receptors originate from a man older than 75 with active COVID-19.

V gene TRBV18 combines with J gene TRBJ1-4; D is undetermined. The CDR3 consists of 14 residues. Trimming took 6 bases from V and 4 from J, leaving 12 bases between them. CDR1 is KGHSH, CDR2 LQKENI, per germline. This CDR3 is CASSKDKSNEKLFF. As DNA, the CDR3 is TGTGCCAGCTCCAAAGACAAGAGTAATGAAAAACTGTTTTTT.

V usage is TRBV28 and J usage is TRBJ2-7; 7 bases are shared with TRBD1. The germline CDR1 and CDR2 sequences are MDHEN and SYDVKM. The CDR3 has 13 amino acids. The V segment lost 6 bases and the J segment 2 bases; nucleotides outside the gene matches: 4. CDR3 region: CASRTGAAYEQYF. DNA for the CDR3: TGTGCCAGCAGAACAGGGGCGGCCTACGAGCAGTACTTC.

V usage is TRBV18 and J usage is TRBJ2-5; tentative D call: TRBD1 (6 bases). Deletions cut 3 bases from V and 5 bases from J, with 10 bases between. The CDR3 has 13 residues. Per germline, CDR1 KGHSH and CDR2 LQKENI. CDR3 loop: CASSPQGRETQYF. The DNA for the CDR3 is TGTGCCAGCTCACCGCAGGGGCGGGAGACCCAGTACTTC.

The chain has TRBV28 and TRBJ2-7; TRBD2 matches at 8 bases. Germline values: CDR1 MDHEN, CDR2 SYDVKM. The CDR3 spans 16 residues. V was clipped by 7 bases and J by 3 bases; unmatched bases: 14. The CDR3 bases are TGTGCCAGCACGAGAACGGCGGGAGGCCCTGACTACGAGCAGTACTTC. Translated: CASTRTAGGPDYEQYF.

To note about this clone: A read error may account for a junction end that differs from germline. The V gene is TRBV5-8, the J gene TRBJ1-2; tentative D call: TRBD1 (5 bases). The length of the CDR3 is 16 residues. The germline V gene encodes CDR1 SGHTS and CDR2 YDEGEE. CDR3 sequence: CASNLETLIRAGGYTF. CDR3 in DNA: TGTGCCAGCAACTTGGAGACCTTGATCAGGGCAGGTGGCTACACCTTC.

This clone appeared once. The chain joins TRBV29-1 to TRBJ1-1; the D gene is possibly TRBD1 (5 bases). Trimming left V 4 bases short and J 0 bases short, with 12 bases between. This CDR3 has 14 residues. Germline CDR1 and CDR2: SQVTM and ANQGSEA. In DNA form, the CDR3 reads TGCAGCGTTGGGGTCGGACACCTGAACACTGAAGCTTTCTTT. Its protein product is CSVGVGHLNTEAFF.

V and J are TRBV4-1 and TRBJ2-3, with D unclear. The germline V gene encodes CDR1 MGHRA and CDR2 YSYEKL. The CDR3 contains 17 residues. V lost 0 bases, J lost 2 bases, and 15 bases lay in between. CDR3 coding DNA: TGCGCCAGCAGCCAAGATCGCGGTCCTGCCGACACAGATACGCAGTATTTT. It specifies CASSQDRGPADTDTQYF.

This chain links TRBV18 with TRBJ2-1; D may be TRBD2 (5 bases). This CDR3 has 17 amino acids. V lost 3 bases, J lost 6 bases, and 21 bases lay in between. CDR1 is KGHSH, CDR2 LQKENI, per germline. The DNA for the CDR3 is TGTGCCAGCTCACCTATAGTCACAGCGGTTCCTGTCAATGAGCAGTTCTTC. Protein: CASSPIVTAVPVNEQFF.

The chain is built from TRBV25-1 and TRBJ1-6, with D perhaps matching TRBD1 (6 bases). The CDR3 runs to 16 residues. Germline CDR1 is MGHDK and CDR2 is SYGVNS. V was clipped by 1 base and J by 8 bases, with 15 bases between them. The CDR3 here is CASSEFKTGLDSPLHF. CDR3 DNA: TGTGCCAGCAGTGAATTCAAAACAGGGCTGGATTCACCCCTCCACTTT.

V usage is TRBV6-6 and J usage is TRBJ1-5; D is perhaps TRBD1 (5 bases). The CDR3 covers 14 residues. Germline V gives CDR1 MNHNY, CDR2 SVGAGI (reference sequence). V was shortened by 7 bases and J by 8 bases, with 18 bases between the two germline ends. CDR3 nucleotide sequence: TGTGCCAGCACCGACTCGGGGGGGGTGAAGCCCCAGCATTTT. Amino acid sequence: CASTDSGGVKPQHF.

This chain links TRBV5-5 with TRBJ1-3; TRBD1 aligns across 9 bases. The junction had 1 base not matched to a gene; V was cut back by 4 bases and J by 2 bases. CDR1 SGHKS and CDR2 YYEKEE come from the germline V gene (reference sequence). The CDR3 is made up of 14 amino acids. CDR3 in amino acids: CASSRTGAGNTIYF. The CDR3 DNA reads TGTGCCAGCAGCCGGACAGGGGCTGGAAACACCATATATTTT. Full variable domain (rest looked up from reference TRBV5-5 and TRBJ1-3): DAGVTQSPTHLIKTRGQQVTLRCSPISGHKSVSWYQQVLGQGPQFIFQYYEKEERGRGNFPDRFSARQFPNYSSELNVNALLLGDSALYLCASSRTGAGNTIYFGEGSWLTVV.

This sequence joins TRBV6-5 and TRBJ1-2, with 10 bases identical to TRBD1. V shed 0 bases and J 4 bases; nucleotides not matched to a gene: 2. CDR1 MNHEY and CDR2 SVGAGI come from the germline V gene. The CDR3 totals 15 residues. CDR3 protein: CASSYSTGGIYGYTF. In DNA, the CDR3 is TGTGCCAGCAGTTACTCGACAGGGGGCATCTATGGCTACACCTTC.

The chain has TRBV4-2 and TRBJ2-1; TRBD2 matches at 10 bases. The CDR3 has 15 amino acids. Trimming took 4 bases from V and 5 from J; bases not matched to a gene: 5. CDR1 and CDR2 from the germline V gene are LGHNA and YNFKEQ. The CDR3 is CASSRGTSVDNEQFF. For the CDR3, the DNA is TGTGCCAGCAGCCGAGGGACTAGCGTTGACAATGAGCAGTTCTTC.

The V gene is TRBV7-2, the J gene TRBJ2-7; D is uncertain. V was cut by 1 base and J by 1 base, with 11 bases left in between. CDR3 length equals 15 residues. CDR1 is SGHTA and CDR2 is FQGNSA in the germline V gene. The CDR3 nucleotides are TGTGCCAGCAGCTTAGGGCCAGGCATATCCTACGAGCAGTACTTC. Translation gives CASSLGPGISYEQYF.

The chain combines TRBV30 with TRBJ2-7; 8 bases are a match to TRBD1. The CDR3 runs to 12 residues. Unmatched junction bases numbered 0, after V lost 3 bases and J lost 2 bases. Germline lookup yields CDR1 GTSNPN and CDR2 SVGIG (reference sequence). The CDR3 loop reads CAWRQGAYEQYF. CDR3 DNA sequence: TGTGCCTGGAGACAGGGGGCCTACGAGCAGTACTTC.

This chain uses TRBV5-1 with TRBJ1-4, with TRBD1 matching 10 bases. This CDR3 is 15 amino acids long. Germline CDR1 is SGHRS and CDR2 is YFSETQ. V was pared by 3 bases and J by 8 bases, with 7 bases of the junction left unmatched. CDR3 sequence reads: CASSWGQGKGEKLFF. The CDR3 region has the DNA TGCGCCAGCAGCTGGGGACAGGGGAAGGGAGAAAAACTGTTTTTT.

The rearrangement joins TRBV7-6 to TRBJ2-3; D gene ambiguous. The CDR3 consists of 15 residues. V dropped 1 base and J dropped 1 base, with 9 bases sitting between them. Germline V gene sequence: CDR1 SGHVS, CDR2 FNYEAQ. CDR3 region: CASSLGFSGTDTQYF. The CDR3 nucleotides read TGTGCCAGCAGCTTAGGCTTTTCGGGCACAGATACGCAGTATTTT.